The 10 T cell receptor beta chains below come from one sample, sequenced in a study of human T cells and chemical hapten exposure (dated by TCRdb to about 2021). Libraries were constructed by RACE. Sequencing used a NextSeq 500. TCRdb handled the public reads itself, with Q25 trimming in fastp and clone calling in MiXCR, and kept productive beta chains. Identical CDR3 protein sequences are pooled into one entry, listed with their most common genes and DNA. This sample is represented by fewer than 80,000 distinct CDR3 sequences; approximately 11% of them were singletons. The leading ten clones occupy approximately 2% of the sample. This specimen's time point label, interpreted: patch test 3, about 24 weeks after DPC sensitization. The sample's treatment or condition, from its label and the paper: therapeutic diphenylcyclopropenone sensitization with weekly scalp DPC. This sample comprised whole blood, obtained in connection with sensitization to the hapten diphenylcyclopropenone (DPC). These receptors came from a woman aged 25-40 years with alopecia areata. Some clones in this sample may be carry-over from other donors' samples.

This clonotype was found once. The chain uses TRBV7-6 and TRBJ1-2, with D maybe TRBD1 (6 bases). CDR3 length: 16 residues. V was shortened by 2 bases and J by 5 bases, with 18 bases between the two germline ends. The germline V gene has CDR1 SGHVS and CDR2 FNYEAQ. CDR3 sequence: CASSLLASGGGYGYTF. DNA of the CDR3: TGTGCCAGCAGCTTATTAGCCTCCGGGGGCGGTTATGGCTACACCTTC.

This clonotype was counted only a few times. The chain has TRBV3-1 and TRBJ2-7, with TRBD2 as a possible D gene (5 bases). The germline CDR1 and CDR2 sequences are LGHDT and YNNKEL (reference sequence). The CDR3 is made up of 14 amino acids. The V and J ends lost 1 base and 7 bases respectively, with 14 bases between them. Here the CDR3 reads CASSQGSGPREQYF. The CDR3 DNA follows: TGTGCCAGCAGCCAAGGAAGCGGCCCCAGGGAGCAGTACTTC.

The table lists this clonotype with many counts. The rearrangement joins TRBV7-9 to TRBJ2-1; no clear D. V lost 4 bases and J lost 3, with 7 bases in between. Germline V gene lookup returns CDR1 SEHNR and CDR2 FQNEAQ (reference sequence). There are 13 residues in the CDR3. The CDR3 loop is CASSYYSYNEQFF. The CDR3 bases are TGTGCCAGCAGCTACTACAGCTACAATGAGCAGTTCTTC.

This chain uses TRBV18 with TRBJ1-5, with D possibly TRBD1 on 6 matching bases. Germline V CDR1 and CDR2: KGHSH, LQKENI. V was pared by 4 bases and J by 1 base, with 11 bases between. This CDR3 contains 15 residues. CDR3 bases: TGTGCCAGCTCACTAACAGGGAAGAGCAATCAGCCCCAGCATTTT. Its protein product is CASSLTGKSNQPQHF.

This sequence joins TRBV10-2 and TRBJ1-6; D unresolved. The CDR3 loop spans 12 amino acids. Germline CDR1 reads WSHSY; CDR2 reads SAAADI. Trimming shortened V by 6 bases and J by 0 bases, and 0 bases separated the two germline ends. This CDR3 reads CASSSYNSPLHF. The CDR3 coding sequence is TGCGCCAGCAGCTCCTATAATTCACCCCTCCACTTT.

The chain carries TRBV10-3 and TRBJ2-2; 8 bases agree with TRBD1. The germline V gene encodes CDR1 ENHRY and CDR2 SYGVKD. CDR3 length equals 14 residues. The V segment lost 7 bases and the J segment 4 bases; nucleotides outside the gene matches: 5. The CDR3 spells CAITGTGSTGELFF. Here the CDR3 DNA reads TGTGCCATCACCGGGACAGGCTCCACCGGGGAGCTGTTTTTT.

This clonotype was counted ten times or more. CDR3 sequence: CASSYPGVRGIRQYF. As DNA, the CDR3 is TGTGCCAGCAGCTACCCCGGAGTCAGGGGGATACGGCAGTACTTC. The rearrangement joins TRBV7-9 to TRBJ2-7, with 7 bases lining up with TRBD1. The CDR3 spans 15 residues. CDR1 is SEHNR and CDR2 is FQNEAQ in the germline V gene (reference sequence). V lost 4 bases, J lost 9 bases, and 15 bases stayed unmatched. Using reference TRBV7-9 and TRBJ2-7 for the parts outside the CDR3, the full variable domain is DTGVSQNPRHKITKRGQNVTFRCDPISEHNRLYWYRQTLGQGPEFLTYFQNEAQLEKSRLLSDRFSAERPKGSFSTLEIQRTEQGDSAMYLCASSYPGVRGIRQYFGPGTRLTVT.

V and J are TRBV7-6 and TRBJ2-7; no clear D. V lost 1 base, J lost 0 bases, and 10 bases lay in between. This CDR3 has 15 amino acids. CDR1 and CDR2 (germline): SGHVS, FNYEAQ. CDR3 sequence (DNA): TGTGCCAGCAGCTTAGATGCAGCCAACTCCTACGAGCAGTACTTC. It specifies CASSLDAANSYEQYF.

The chain carries TRBV28 and TRBJ1-5; D might be TRBD1 (5 bases). Germline values: CDR1 MDHEN, CDR2 SYDVKM. The CDR3 spans 15 residues. Trimming pared 8 bases from V and 4 bases from J, leaving 18 bases between. The CDR3 sequence is CASSAGRRLNQPQHF. The CDR3 region has the DNA TGTGCCAGCTCGGCAGGGCGTCGATTAAATCAGCCCCAGCATTTT. Full variable domain (missing parts from reference TRBV28 and TRBJ1-5): DVKVTQSSRYLVKRTGEKVFLECVQDMDHENMFWYRQDPGLGLRLIYFSYDVKMKEKGDIPEGYSVSREKKERFSLILESASTNQTSMYLCASSAGRRLNQPQHFGDGTRLSIL.

V and J are TRBV9 and TRBJ1-1; possibly TRBD1 for D (6 bases). Trimming took 2 bases from V and 3 from J, leaving 11 bases between them. CDR1 and CDR2 from the germline V gene are SGDLS and YYNGEE. The CDR3 extends over 14 amino acids. CDR3 nucleotides: TGTGCCAGCAGCGTTACAGGGCATGACACTGAAGCTTTCTTT. It yields the protein CASSVTGHDTEAFF.